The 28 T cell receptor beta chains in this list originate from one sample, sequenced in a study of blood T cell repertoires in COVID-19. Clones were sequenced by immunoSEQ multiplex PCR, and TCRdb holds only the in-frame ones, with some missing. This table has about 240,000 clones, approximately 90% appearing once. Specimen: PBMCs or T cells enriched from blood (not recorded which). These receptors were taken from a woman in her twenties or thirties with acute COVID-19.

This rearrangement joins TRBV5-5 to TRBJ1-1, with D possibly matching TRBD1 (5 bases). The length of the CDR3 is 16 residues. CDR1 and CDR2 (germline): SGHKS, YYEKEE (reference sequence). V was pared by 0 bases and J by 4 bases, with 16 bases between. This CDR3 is CASSLVMGRVGTEAFF. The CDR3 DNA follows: TGTGCCAGCAGCTTGGTGATGGGCAGGGTAGGCACTGAAGCTTTCTTT. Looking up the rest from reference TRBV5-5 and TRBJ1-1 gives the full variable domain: DAGVTQSPTHLIKTRGQQVTLRCSPISGHKSVSWYQQVLGQGPQFIFQYYEKEERGRGNFPDRFSARQFPNYSSELNVNALLLGDSALYLCASSLVMGRVGTEAFFGQGTRLTVV.

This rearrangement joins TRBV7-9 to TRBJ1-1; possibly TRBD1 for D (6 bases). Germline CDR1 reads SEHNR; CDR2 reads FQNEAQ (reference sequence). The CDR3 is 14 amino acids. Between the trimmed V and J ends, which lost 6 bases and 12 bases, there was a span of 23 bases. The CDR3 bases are TGTGCCAGCAGGGGGGCGACGGGAAGAAACAAAACTTTCTTT. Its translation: CASRGATGRNKTFF.

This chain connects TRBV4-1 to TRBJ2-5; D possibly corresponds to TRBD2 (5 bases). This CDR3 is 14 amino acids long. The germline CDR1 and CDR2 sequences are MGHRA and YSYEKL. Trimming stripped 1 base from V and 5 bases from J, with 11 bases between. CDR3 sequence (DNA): TGCGCCAGCAGCCAAGCTGACTATCCCGAGACCCAGTACTTC. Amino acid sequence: CASSQADYPETQYF.

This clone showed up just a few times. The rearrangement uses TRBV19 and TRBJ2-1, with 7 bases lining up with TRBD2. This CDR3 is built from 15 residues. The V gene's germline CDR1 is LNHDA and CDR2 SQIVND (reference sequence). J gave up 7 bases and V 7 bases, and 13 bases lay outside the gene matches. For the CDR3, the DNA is TGTGCCAGTACAGCACTGACTAGCTCCGCGAATGAGCAGTTCTTC. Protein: CASTALTSSANEQFF.

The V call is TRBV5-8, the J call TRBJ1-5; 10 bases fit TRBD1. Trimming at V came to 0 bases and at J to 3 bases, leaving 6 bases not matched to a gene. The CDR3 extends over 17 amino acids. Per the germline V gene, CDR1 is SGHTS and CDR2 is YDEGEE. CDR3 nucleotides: TGTGCCAGCAGCTTGGATGTGGACAGGGGGACCAATCAGCCCCAGCATTTT. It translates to CASSLDVDRGTNQPQHF.

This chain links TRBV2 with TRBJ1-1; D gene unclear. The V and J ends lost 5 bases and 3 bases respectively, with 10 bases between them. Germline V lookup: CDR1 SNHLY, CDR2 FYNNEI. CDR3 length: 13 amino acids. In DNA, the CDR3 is TGTGCCAGCAGTCCCCGACTCTACACTGAAGCTTTCTTT. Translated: CASSPRLYTEAFF.

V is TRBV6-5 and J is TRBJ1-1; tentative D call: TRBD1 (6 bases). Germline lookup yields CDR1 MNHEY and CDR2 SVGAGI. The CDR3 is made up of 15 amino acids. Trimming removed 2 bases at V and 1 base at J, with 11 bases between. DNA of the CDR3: TGTGCCAGCAGTTACCGAGGGGGGGGGAACACTGAAGCTTTCTTT. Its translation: CASSYRGGGNTEAFF.

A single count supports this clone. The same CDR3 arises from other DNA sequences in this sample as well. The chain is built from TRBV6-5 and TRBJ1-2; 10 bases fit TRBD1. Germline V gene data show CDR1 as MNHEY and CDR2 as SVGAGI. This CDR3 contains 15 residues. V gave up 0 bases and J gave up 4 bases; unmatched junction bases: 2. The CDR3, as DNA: TGTGCCAGCAGTTACTCAGGGACAGGGGTCTATGGCTACACCTTC. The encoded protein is CASSYSGTGVYGYTF.

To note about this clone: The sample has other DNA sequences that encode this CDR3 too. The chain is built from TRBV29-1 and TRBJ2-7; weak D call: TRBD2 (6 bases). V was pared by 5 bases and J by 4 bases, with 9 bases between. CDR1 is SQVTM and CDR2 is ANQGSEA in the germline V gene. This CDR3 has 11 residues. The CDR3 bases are TGCAGCGTTCTCGGGGGTTACGAGCAGTACTTC. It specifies CSVLGGYEQYF.

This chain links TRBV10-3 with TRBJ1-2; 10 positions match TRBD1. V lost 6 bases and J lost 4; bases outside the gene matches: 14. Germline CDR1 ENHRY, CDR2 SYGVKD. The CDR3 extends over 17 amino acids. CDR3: CAISWTGGRLEPYGYTF. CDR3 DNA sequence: TGTGCCATCAGCTGGACAGGGGGAAGGTTAGAACCCTATGGCTACACCTTC.

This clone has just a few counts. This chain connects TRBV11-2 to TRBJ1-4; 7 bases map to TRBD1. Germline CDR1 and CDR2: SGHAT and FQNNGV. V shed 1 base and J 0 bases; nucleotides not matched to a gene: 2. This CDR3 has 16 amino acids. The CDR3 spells CASSLVTGATNEKLFF. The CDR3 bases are TGTGCCAGCAGCTTAGTTACAGGGGCAACTAATGAAAAACTGTTTTTT.

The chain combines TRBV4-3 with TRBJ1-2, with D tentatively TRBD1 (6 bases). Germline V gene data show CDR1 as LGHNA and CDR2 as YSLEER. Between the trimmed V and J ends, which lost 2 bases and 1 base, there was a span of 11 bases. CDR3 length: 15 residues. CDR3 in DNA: TGCGCCAGCAGCCAATCGACAGGAGATAACTATGGCTACACCTTC. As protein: CASSQSTGDNYGYTF.

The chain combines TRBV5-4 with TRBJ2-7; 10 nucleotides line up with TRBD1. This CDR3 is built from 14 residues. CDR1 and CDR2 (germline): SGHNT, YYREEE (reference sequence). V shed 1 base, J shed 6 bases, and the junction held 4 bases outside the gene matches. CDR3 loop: CASSLRDRGAEQYF. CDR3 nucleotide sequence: TGTGCCAGCAGCTTGAGGGACAGGGGAGCCGAGCAGTACTTC.

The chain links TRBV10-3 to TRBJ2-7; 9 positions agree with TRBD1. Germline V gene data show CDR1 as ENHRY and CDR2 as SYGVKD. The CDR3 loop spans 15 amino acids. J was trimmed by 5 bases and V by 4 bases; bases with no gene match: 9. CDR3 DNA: TGTGCCATCAGTGGCTCCGGGACAGGGATCAACGAGCAGTACTTC. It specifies CAISGSGTGINEQYF.

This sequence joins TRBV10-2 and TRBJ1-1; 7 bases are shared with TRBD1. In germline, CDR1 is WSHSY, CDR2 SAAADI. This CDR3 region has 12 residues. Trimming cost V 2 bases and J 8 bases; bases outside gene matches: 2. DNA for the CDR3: TGCGCCAGCAGTGAGGGGGACAGAGAAGCTTTCTTT. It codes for CASSEGDREAFF.

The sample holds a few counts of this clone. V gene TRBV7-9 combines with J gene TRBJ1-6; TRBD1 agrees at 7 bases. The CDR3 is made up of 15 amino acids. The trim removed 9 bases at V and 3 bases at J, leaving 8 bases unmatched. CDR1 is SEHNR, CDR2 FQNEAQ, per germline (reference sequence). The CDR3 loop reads CASKRTGNYNSPLHF. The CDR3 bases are TGTGCCAGTAAGAGGACAGGCAACTATAATTCACCCCTCCACTTT.

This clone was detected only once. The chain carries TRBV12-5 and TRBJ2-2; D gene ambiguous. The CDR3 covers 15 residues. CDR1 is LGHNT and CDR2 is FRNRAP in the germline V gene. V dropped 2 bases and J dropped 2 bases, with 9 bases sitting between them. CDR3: CASGLTASNTGELFF. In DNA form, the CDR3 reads TGTGCTAGTGGTTTGACAGCCTCAAACACCGGGGAGCTGTTTTTT.

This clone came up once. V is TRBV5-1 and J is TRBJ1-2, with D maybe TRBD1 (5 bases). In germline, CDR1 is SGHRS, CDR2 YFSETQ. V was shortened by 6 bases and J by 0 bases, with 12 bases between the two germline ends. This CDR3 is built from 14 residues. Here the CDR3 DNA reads TGCGCCAGCACCCCCGGGGGGTCTAACTATGGCTACACCTTC. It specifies CASTPGGSNYGYTF.

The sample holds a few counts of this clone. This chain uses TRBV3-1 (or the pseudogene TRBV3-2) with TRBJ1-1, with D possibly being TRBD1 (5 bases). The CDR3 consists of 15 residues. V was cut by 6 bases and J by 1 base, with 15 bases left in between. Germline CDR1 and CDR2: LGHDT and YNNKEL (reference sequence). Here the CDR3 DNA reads TGTGCCAGCAGTTCATTCGGGGGACGGAACACTGAAGCTTTCTTT. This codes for CASSSFGGRNTEAFF.

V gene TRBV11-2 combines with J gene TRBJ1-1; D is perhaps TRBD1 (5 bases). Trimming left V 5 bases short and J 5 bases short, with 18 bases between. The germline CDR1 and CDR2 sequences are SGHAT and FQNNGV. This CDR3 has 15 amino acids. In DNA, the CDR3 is TGTGCCAGCAGCAATAGTGGGGGGAGGGGTACTGAAGCTTTCTTT. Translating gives CASSNSGGRGTEAFF.

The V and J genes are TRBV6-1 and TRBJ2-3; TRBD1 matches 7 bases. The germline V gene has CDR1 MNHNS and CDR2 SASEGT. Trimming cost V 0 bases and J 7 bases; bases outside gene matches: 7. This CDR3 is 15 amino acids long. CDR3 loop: CASSEATWGQYTQYF. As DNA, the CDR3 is TGTGCCAGCAGTGAAGCGACGTGGGGACAGTATACGCAGTATTTT.

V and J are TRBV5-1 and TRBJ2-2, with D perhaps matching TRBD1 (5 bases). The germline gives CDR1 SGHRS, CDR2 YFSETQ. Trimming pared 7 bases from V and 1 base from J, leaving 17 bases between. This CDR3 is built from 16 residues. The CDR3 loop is CASYYDRNKNTGELFF. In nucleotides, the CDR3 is TGCGCCAGCTACTACGACAGAAATAAGAACACCGGGGAGCTGTTTTTT.

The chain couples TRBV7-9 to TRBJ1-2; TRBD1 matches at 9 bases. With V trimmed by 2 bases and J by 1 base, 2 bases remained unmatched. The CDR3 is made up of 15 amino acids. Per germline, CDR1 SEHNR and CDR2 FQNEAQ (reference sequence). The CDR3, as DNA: TGTGCCAGCAGCTTAAGGACAGGGGATAACTATGGCTACACCTTC. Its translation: CASSLRTGDNYGYTF.

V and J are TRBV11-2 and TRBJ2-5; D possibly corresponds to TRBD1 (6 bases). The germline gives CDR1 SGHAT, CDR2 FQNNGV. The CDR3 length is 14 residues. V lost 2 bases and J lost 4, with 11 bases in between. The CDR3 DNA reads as TGTGCCAGCAGCTTATTATTAGGGGGAGAGACCCAGTACTTC. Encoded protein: CASSLLLGGETQYF.

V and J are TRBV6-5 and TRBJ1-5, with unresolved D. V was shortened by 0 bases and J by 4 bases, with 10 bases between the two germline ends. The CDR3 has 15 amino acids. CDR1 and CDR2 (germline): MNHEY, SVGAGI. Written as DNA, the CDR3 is TGTGCCAGCAGTTACTCGAGGAATGGAAATCAGCCCCAGCATTTT. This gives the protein CASSYSRNGNQPQHF.

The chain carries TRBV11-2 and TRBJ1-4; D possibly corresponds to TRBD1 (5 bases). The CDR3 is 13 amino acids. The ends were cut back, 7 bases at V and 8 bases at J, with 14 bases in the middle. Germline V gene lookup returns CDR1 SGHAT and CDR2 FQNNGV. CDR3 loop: CASTRAYGEKLFF. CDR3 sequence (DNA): TGTGCCAGCACCAGGGCCTACGGGGAAAAACTGTTTTTT.

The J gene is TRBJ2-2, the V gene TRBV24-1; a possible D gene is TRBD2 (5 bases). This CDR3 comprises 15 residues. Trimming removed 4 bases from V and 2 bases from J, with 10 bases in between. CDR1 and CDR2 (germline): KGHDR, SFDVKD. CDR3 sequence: CATSDSGINTGELFF. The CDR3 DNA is TGTGCCACCAGTGACTCCGGGATTAACACCGGGGAGCTGTTTTTT.

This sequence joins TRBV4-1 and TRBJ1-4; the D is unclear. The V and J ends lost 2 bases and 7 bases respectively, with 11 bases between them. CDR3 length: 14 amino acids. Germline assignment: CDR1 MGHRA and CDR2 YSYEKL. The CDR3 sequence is CASSQHVTSEKLFF. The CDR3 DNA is TGCGCCAGCAGCCAACATGTCACTTCTGAAAAACTGTTTTTT.